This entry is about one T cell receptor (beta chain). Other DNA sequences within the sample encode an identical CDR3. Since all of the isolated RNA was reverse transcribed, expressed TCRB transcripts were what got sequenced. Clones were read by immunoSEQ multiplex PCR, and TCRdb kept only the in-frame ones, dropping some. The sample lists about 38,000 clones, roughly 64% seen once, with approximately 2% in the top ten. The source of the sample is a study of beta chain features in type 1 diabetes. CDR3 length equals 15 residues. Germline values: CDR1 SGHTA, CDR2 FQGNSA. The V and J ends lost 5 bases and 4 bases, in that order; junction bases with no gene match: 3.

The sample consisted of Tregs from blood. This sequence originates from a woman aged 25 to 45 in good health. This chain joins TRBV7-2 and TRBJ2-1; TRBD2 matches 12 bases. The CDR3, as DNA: TGTGCCAGCAGCCCAGGACTAGCGGGATACAATGAGCAGTTCTTC. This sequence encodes CASSPGLAGYNEQFF.